The present TCR beta chain was sequenced within a study of a mutant IDH1 vaccine in newly diagnosed glioma. Produced via immunoSEQ multiplex PCR; TCRdb's table is partial and in-frame only. The table includes about 65,000 clones, about 88% detected once. The time point denotes: week 23, last vaccination. Doses comprised 300 ug of mutant IDH1 20-mer peptide each, plus topical imiquimod. With respect to this clone: What it binds is not known.

Findings and caveats of the study: Pseudoprogression appeared unlinked to shifts in leading peripheral T cell clonotypes.

Germline V gene sequence: CDR1 SGHTA, CDR2 FQGNSA. The CDR3 covers 15 residues. Trimming left V 1 base short and J 6 bases short, with 15 bases between. The rearrangement links TRBV7-2 to TRBJ1-2; D is undetermined. Sequencing used PBMCs, obtained from a glioma patient whose treatment included an IDH1 peptide vaccine. The receptor was isolated from a young man with glioma. In DNA, the CDR3 is TGTGCCAGCAGCTTAGTAAAGTCAGCTCGTAATGGCTACACCTTC. This gives the protein CASSLVKSARNGYTF. The entire variable domain, with the rest obtained from reference TRBV7-2 and TRBJ1-2, is as follows: GAGVSQSPSNKVTEKGKDVELRCDPISGHTALYWYRQSLGQGLEFLIYFQGNSAPDKSGLPSDRFSAERTGGSVSTLTIQRTQQEDSAVYLCASSLVKSARNGYTFGSGTRLTVV.